This is a list of T cell receptor beta chains from one sample in a study of T cell changes during pregnancy in multiple sclerosis. The table came from immunoSEQ multiplex PCR; TCRdb's copy has only in-frame clones and leaves some out. The sample has fewer than 40,000 clones; 90% to 95% are singletons. The sequencing used CD4+ T cells from peripheral blood mononuclear cells, collected after pregnancy. The origin of the receptors is a female donor with multiple sclerosis, enrolled in a pregnancy study. Each CDR3 is given with its conserved first and last residue. D genes are given only for firm matches. Clone size is stated in some rows and not others, as once, few, many or a class when expanded.

CDR3aa,CDR3nt,abundance,d_gene,j_gene,v_gene
CASSGVGFLERDEQFF,TGCGCCAGCAGCGGGGTCGGGTTCCTGGAGAGGGATGAGCAGTTCTTC,few,-,TRBJ2-1,TRBV4-1
CATGDSRLLAGGGVSQYF,TGTGCCACCGGGGACAGCCGTTTGCTAGCGGGGGGTGGGGTGTCCCAGTACTTC,-,TRBD2,TRBJ2-5,TRBV19
CASSTLGLDTQYF,TGCGCCAGCAGTACTCTAGGATTGGATACGCAGTATTTT,-,-,TRBJ2-3,TRBV10-1
CASSQVPGDTPLHF,TGTGCCAGCAGCCAAGTCCCGGGAGATACACCCCTCCACTTT,once,-,TRBJ1-6,TRBV14
CASSKTVLTPLHF,TGTGCCAGCAGTAAGACAGTTCTGACACCCCTCCACTTT,-,-,TRBJ1-6,TRBV6-5
CAISGLLTTTNEKLFF,TGTGCCATCAGTGGGTTACTTACTACAACTAATGAAAAACTGTTTTTT,once,-,TRBJ1-4,TRBV10-3
CASSLEIGTGELFF,TGCGCCAGCAGCTTGGAAATCGGGACCGGGGAGCTGTTTTTT,-,-,TRBJ2-2,TRBV5-1
CATSRERDRRYLNTEAFF,TGTGCCACCAGCAGAGAAAGGGACAGGCGATATTTGAACACTGAAGCTTTCTTT,-,TRBD1,TRBJ1-1,TRBV15
CASGTASSYEQYF,TGTGCCAGTGGGACAGCGAGCTCCTACGAGCAGTACTTC,-,TRBD1,TRBJ2-7,TRBV19
CASSSDRSTDTQYF,TGCGCCAGCAGCTCGGACAGAAGCACAGATACGCAGTATTTT,-,-,TRBJ2-3,TRBV5-1
CSGQGGNRETQYF,TGCAGCGGTCAGGGGGGCAATAGAGAGACCCAGTACTTC,-,-,TRBJ2-5,TRBV29-1
CASSLAAPEEVGGYTF,TGTGCCAGCAGCTTGGCCGCGCCAGAGGAAGTTGGAGGCTACACCTTC,-,-,TRBJ1-2,TRBV5-4
CASGVQGAKGYNEQFF,TGTGCCAGCGGGGTGCAGGGGGCCAAGGGGTACAATGAGCAGTTCTTC,-,TRBD1,TRBJ2-1,TRBV27
CASSLFVGGNEQFF,TGTGCCAGCAGTTTATTTGTGGGGGGCAATGAGCAGTTCTTC,-,-,TRBJ2-1,TRBV27
CASSTDRTGNTIYF,TGTGCCAGTAGTACGGACAGGACCGGAAACACCATATATTTT,-,TRBD1,TRBJ1-3,TRBV19
CASSLGRQGKSSYNSPLHF,TGTGCCAGCAGCTTGGGAAGACAGGGTAAAAGCTCCTATAATTCACCCCTCCACTTT,-,TRBD1,TRBJ1-6,TRBV5-6
CASRVDSGRYNEQFF,TGTGCCAGCAGGGTGGACAGCGGAAGGTACAATGAGCAGTTCTTC,once,-,TRBJ2-1,TRBV2
CATKGQGDTGELFF,TGCGCCACCAAGGGACAGGGCGACACCGGGGAGCTGTTTTTT,-,TRBD1,TRBJ2-2,TRBV5-1
CASSSARLAGGSGTQYF,TGTGCCAGCAGCTCGGCCCGACTAGCGGGGGGAAGTGGTACGCAGTATTTT,-,TRBD2,TRBJ2-3,TRBV11-2
CASSLNYRVGANVLTF,TGTGCCAGCAGCTTGAACTACAGGGTTGGGGCCAACGTCCTGACTTTC,once,-,TRBJ2-6,TRBV5-6
CASSIGLATDTQYF,TGTGCCAGTAGTATAGGACTAGCTACAGATACGCAGTATTTT,-,TRBD2,TRBJ2-3,TRBV19
CASSPEDRGTQYF,TGTGCCAGCAGCCCAGAAGATCGGGGGACCCAGTACTTC,-,-,TRBJ2-5,TRBV11-3
CASSYTGLAEAFF,TGTGCCAGCAGTTATACAGGGTTAGCTGAAGCTTTCTTT,-,-,TRBJ1-1,TRBV6-5
CASSQVPRGPANEKLFF,TGTGCCAGCAGCCAGGTCCCAAGGGGGCCAGCTAATGAAAAACTGTTTTTT,-,TRBD1,TRBJ1-4,TRBV4-2
CAWEERGLGQPQHF,TGTGCCTGGGAAGAAAGAGGGCTTGGTCAGCCCCAGCATTTT,-,-,TRBJ1-5,TRBV30
CASSAWSDSGYTF,TGTGCCAGCAGCGCCTGGTCCGATAGCGGCTACACCTTC,-,-,TRBJ1-2,TRBV7-9
CASSVDGGVNNEQFF,TGTGCCAGCAGCGTAGACGGGGGTGTGAACAATGAGCAGTTCTTC,-,-,TRBJ2-1,TRBV9
CASSPRQALTYEQYF,TGTGCCAGCAGCCCTAGACAGGCCCTCACCTACGAGCAGTACTTC,few,-,TRBJ2-7,TRBV21-1
CAISEARRQNSNYGYTF,TGTGCCATCAGTGAGGCCCGACGACAGAACTCTAACTATGGCTACACCTTC,-,-,TRBJ1-2,TRBV10-3
CASSRGSGQPYEQYF,TGTGCCAGTAGCCGAGGTAGTGGCCAGCCCTACGAGCAGTACTTC,-,-,TRBJ2-7,TRBV19
CASSFKSGGSLETQYF,TGTGCCAGCAGCTTTAAGTCGGGGGGGAGTTTGGAGACCCAGTACTTC,-,TRBD2,TRBJ2-5,TRBV5-4
CASSLGTDRHGYTF,TGTGCCAGCAGCTTAGGTACCGACAGGCACGGCTACACCTTC,-,-,TRBJ1-2,TRBV11-2
CASSLDRGAVNNEQFF,TGTGCCAGCAGCTTAGACAGGGGGGCAGTAAACAATGAGCAGTTCTTC,few,TRBD1,TRBJ2-1,TRBV7-9
CAWSAQRASGPAREGYTF,TGTGCCTGGAGTGCTCAACGGGCGTCTGGTCCCGCCCGGGAAGGCTACACCTTC,once,-,TRBJ1-2,TRBV30
CASSPTGRTDTQYF,TGTGCCAGCAGCCCCACAGGCCGCACAGATACGCAGTATTTT,-,-,TRBJ2-3,TRBV7-2
CARAQGAEAFF,TGTGCCAGAGCACAGGGTGCTGAAGCTTTCTTT,-,-,TRBJ1-1,TRBV2
CASSPGQGALEQYF,TGTGCCAGCAGTCCGGGCCAAGGGGCCCTCGAGCAGTACTTC,-,-,TRBJ2-7,TRBV7-9
CASSSVGANQPQHF,TGTGCCAGCAGCTCCGTGGGGGCAAATCAGCCCCAGCATTTT,-,-,TRBJ1-5,TRBV7-9
CASSLGEDQPQHF,TGTGCTAGCAGCTTAGGAGAAGATCAGCCCCAGCATTTT,-,-,TRBJ1-5,TRBV7-7
CASSQLGVSGYTF,TGTGCCAGCTCACAGCTCGGGGTCTCTGGCTACACCTTC,-,-,TRBJ1-2,TRBV18
CASSRDSYEQYF,TGTGCCAGCAGTCGCGACTCCTACGAGCAGTACTTC,few,-,TRBJ2-7,TRBV6-1
CASSLVVAGGNTGELFF,TGTGCCAGCAGCTTAGTGGTAGCGGGCGGGAACACCGGGGAGCTGTTTTTT,-,TRBD2,TRBJ2-2,TRBV7-6
CASSPPGTGQNSPLHF,TGTGCCAGCTCACCGCCCGGGACAGGCCAAAATTCACCCCTCCACTTT,-,TRBD1,TRBJ1-6,TRBV18
CASSVGSRVSYEQYF,TGTGCCAGCAGCGTCGGAAGCAGGGTATCCTACGAGCAGTACTTC,-,-,TRBJ2-7,TRBV9
CASSSEGFGGNEQFF,TGCGCCAGCAGCTCCGAAGGATTTGGCGGCAATGAGCAGTTCTTC,-,-,TRBJ2-1,TRBV5-1
CASSFDRLNTEAFF,TGTGCCAGTAGTTTTGACAGGTTGAACACTGAAGCTTTCTTT,-,-,TRBJ1-1,TRBV19
CATSSGGIHNEQFF,TGTGCCACCAGCAGTGGCGGGATTCACAATGAGCAGTTCTTC,-,-,TRBJ2-1,TRBV15
CASSYLGQGAYEQYF,TGTGCCAGCAGTTATTTGGGACAGGGGGCCTACGAGCAGTACTTC,-,TRBD1,TRBJ2-7,TRBV6-5
CASSINRGRGNEQFF,TGCGCCAGCAGCATAAACAGGGGGCGCGGAAATGAGCAGTTCTTC,once,TRBD1,TRBJ2-1,TRBV5-1
CSVEDRSHTDTQYF,TGCAGCGTTGAAGATCGGTCTCACACAGATACGCAGTATTTT,-,-,TRBJ2-3,TRBV29-1
CASKRTGTGETQYF,TGTGCCAGTAAGAGGACAGGAACCGGAGAGACCCAGTACTTC,-,TRBD1,TRBJ2-5,TRBV19
CASSKDRNQPQHF,TGTGCCAGCTCAAAGGACAGAAATCAGCCCCAGCATTTT,-,-,TRBJ1-5,TRBV18
CASSLQGVNTEAFF,TGTGCCAGCAGCTTACAGGGAGTGAACACTGAAGCTTTCTTT,medium-sized,-,TRBJ1-1,TRBV5-4
CASNGFGANVLTF,TGTGCCAGCAACGGGTTTGGGGCCAACGTCCTGACTTTC,-,-,TRBJ2-6,TRBV7-9
CASSPPGHGNNEQFF,TGTGCCAGCTCACCACCGGGGCACGGCAACAATGAGCAGTTCTTC,-,-,TRBJ2-1,TRBV18